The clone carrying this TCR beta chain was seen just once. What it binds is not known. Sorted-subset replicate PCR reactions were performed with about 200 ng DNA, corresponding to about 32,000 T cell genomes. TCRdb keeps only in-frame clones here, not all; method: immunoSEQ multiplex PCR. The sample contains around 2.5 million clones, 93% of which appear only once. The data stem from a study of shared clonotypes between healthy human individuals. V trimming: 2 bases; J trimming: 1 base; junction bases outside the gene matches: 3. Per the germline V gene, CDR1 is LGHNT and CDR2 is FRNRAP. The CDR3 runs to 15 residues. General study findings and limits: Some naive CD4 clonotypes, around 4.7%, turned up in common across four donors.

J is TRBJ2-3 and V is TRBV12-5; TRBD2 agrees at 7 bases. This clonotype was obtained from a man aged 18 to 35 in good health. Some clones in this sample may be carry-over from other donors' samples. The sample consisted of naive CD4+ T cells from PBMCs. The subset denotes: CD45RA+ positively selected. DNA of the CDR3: TGTGCTAGTGGTTTGTACCGGGGGGGCACAGATACGCAGTATTTT. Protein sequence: CASGLYRGGTDTQYF.